This TCR beta chain was captured in a study of T cell changes during pregnancy in multiple sclerosis. Sequencing was performed with immunoSEQ multiplex PCR; in TCRdb, only in-frame clones are kept and a portion is missing. The sample records under 15,000 clones, just under 95% being singletons. As regards this clone: Germline is not matched at one junction end, which may reflect a read error. Distinct nucleotide sequences in the sample also encode this CDR3.

The CDR3 runs 15 residues. CDR1 and CDR2 (germline): LNHDA, SQIVND (reference sequence). The receptor's source is a female donor with multiple sclerosis, enrolled in a pregnancy study. Source: CD4+ T cells from peripheral blood mononuclear cells, taken before pregnancy. The chain employs TRBV19 and TRBJ1-6, with 9 positions matching TRBD1. The CDR3 nucleotides read TGCGCCAGTAGCCAACAGGGGGCAAGTAATTCACCCCTCCACTTT. Protein product: CASSQQGASNSPLHF.